This is a list of T cell receptor beta chains from one sample in a study of OX40 agonist ivuxolimab in advanced cancers. TCRdb keeps only in-frame clones here, not all; method: immunoSEQ multiplex PCR. Among 50,000 to 65,000 clones, around nine tenths were seen once, and the ten largest hold roughly 25%. Here the sequenced sample was CD4+ or CD8+ T cells sorted from blood, taken in a trial of the OX40 agonist ivuxolimab. These receptors all come from an adult with an advanced solid tumor such as melanoma, head and neck, liver or kidney cancer. Each CDR3 is given with its conserved first and last residue. A D gene is named only where the DNA matches it firmly. Clone sizes are given selectively: once, few, many, or a class where the clone is expanded.

cdr3_nt: TGTGCCTGGAGGGAGACAGGGGCCTACGAGCAGTACTTC
cdr3_aa: CAWRETGAYEQYF
j_call: TRBJ2-7
v_call: TRBV30
d_call: TRBD1
clone_size: NA

cdr3_nt: TGTGCCAGCGGACTGGGGTCTTCCTACGAGCAGTACTTC
cdr3_aa: CASGLGSSYEQYF
j_call: TRBJ2-7
v_call: TRBV28
d_call: NA
clone_size: NA

cdr3_nt: TGTGCCAGCAGCTTAGTTGGGGCAACTAATGAAAAACTGTTTTTT
cdr3_aa: CASSLVGATNEKLFF
j_call: TRBJ1-4
v_call: TRBV7-2
d_call: NA
clone_size: NA

cdr3_nt: TGTGCCAGCAGTTTTGTTGCGGATACAGATACGCAGTATTTT
cdr3_aa: CASSFVADTDTQYF
j_call: TRBJ2-3
v_call: TRBV28
d_call: NA
clone_size: NA

cdr3_nt: TGTGCCAGCAGCTTAGCGGCCCACGCCGTCTATGGCTACACCTTC
cdr3_aa: CASSLAAHAVYGYTF
j_call: TRBJ1-2
v_call: TRBV7-6
d_call: NA
clone_size: NA

cdr3_nt: TGTGCCAGCTGGTTAGGGGGGCTTCAGCCCCAGCATTTT
cdr3_aa: CASWLGGLQPQHF
j_call: TRBJ1-5
v_call: TRBV6-1
d_call: NA
clone_size: NA

cdr3_nt: TGTGCCAGCAGTCCGATCCCACCAGCAGCGGGAGGACTCGAGCAGTACTTC
cdr3_aa: CASSPIPPAAGGLEQYF
j_call: TRBJ2-7
v_call: TRBV27
d_call: TRBD2
clone_size: NA

cdr3_nt: TGTGCCAGCAGTCTCCGGGACCCCTACAATGAGCAGTTCTTC
cdr3_aa: CASSLRDPYNEQFF
j_call: TRBJ2-1
v_call: TRBV27
d_call: NA
clone_size: NA

cdr3_nt: TGCACCAGCAGCCAAGACCCGGGAGGCATCTCGGACACAGATACGCAGTATTTT
cdr3_aa: CTSSQDPGGISDTDTQYF
j_call: TRBJ2-3
v_call: TRBV1
d_call: NA
clone_size: NA

cdr3_nt: TGTGCCAGCAGCGAACCAGGGGGTAGTACTGAAGCTTTCTTT
cdr3_aa: CASSEPGGSTEAFF
j_call: TRBJ1-1
v_call: TRBV28
d_call: TRBD1
clone_size: NA

cdr3_nt: TGCGCCAGCAGCCAAGAGTCGGGACGGGTCTCCTACGAGCAGTACTTC
cdr3_aa: CASSQESGRVSYEQYF
j_call: TRBJ2-7
v_call: TRBV4-1
d_call: NA
clone_size: once

cdr3_nt: TGTGCCAGCAGGCTGGGGGGGTCCTACGAGCAGTACTTC
cdr3_aa: CASRLGGSYEQYF
j_call: TRBJ2-7
v_call: TRBV28
d_call: TRBD2
clone_size: NA

cdr3_nt: TGTGCCCACCGGGAGAAAAATTACAATGAGCAGTTCTTC
cdr3_aa: CAHREKNYNEQFF
j_call: TRBJ2-1
v_call: TRBV30
d_call: NA
clone_size: NA

cdr3_nt: TGTGCCAGCAGTTTGGGGCCTGGGCCGTCCTACGAGCAGTACTTC
cdr3_aa: CASSLGPGPSYEQYF
j_call: TRBJ2-7
v_call: TRBV27
d_call: NA
clone_size: NA